These 24 T cell receptor beta chains were all obtained from the same sample, sequenced in a study of blood T cell repertoires in COVID-19. TCRdb's table, derived via immunoSEQ multiplex PCR, lists solely in-frame clones and lacks some. The sample contains around 270,000 clones, approximately 81% of which appear only once. Sequencing was performed on peripheral blood. The receptors derive from a man in his fifties or sixties with acute or convalescent COVID-19.

This clone was recorded only once. The CDR3 sequence: CASSRGNPYEQYF. The CDR3 DNA follows: TGTGCCAGCAGTCGGGGTAACCCCTACGAGCAGTACTTC. The rearrangement joins TRBV28 to TRBJ2-7; D possibly corresponds to TRBD2 (5 bases). The CDR3 extends over 13 amino acids. From germline, CDR1 is MDHEN and CDR2 SYDVKM. With 5 bases removed from V and 2 bases from J, the gap between germline ends came to 10 bases.

The chain uses TRBV5-1 and TRBJ2-7; TRBD1 matches 9 bases. The junction had 4 bases not matched to a gene; V was cut back by 4 bases and J by 2 bases. Germline CDR1 reads SGHRS; CDR2 reads YFSETQ. This CDR3 comprises 14 residues. CDR3 sequence reads: CASSAGQGPYEQYF. The CDR3 region has the DNA TGCGCCAGCAGCGCCGGACAGGGGCCCTACGAGCAGTACTTC.

This rearrangement joins TRBV5-7 to TRBJ2-2, with 10 nucleotides matching TRBD2. TRBV5-7 counts as an open reading frame of uncertain function. V lost 2 bases and J lost 5; bases outside the gene matches: 3. CDR3 size: 15 residues. In DNA, the CDR3 is TGTGCCAGCAGCTTCAGCGGGAGGGCGACCGGGGAGCTGTTTTTT. Its protein product is CASSFSGRATGELFF.

The chain couples TRBV6-5 to TRBJ1-6; tentatively, D is TRBD1 (5 bases). This CDR3 has 15 amino acids. In germline, CDR1 is MNHEY, CDR2 SVGAGI. Trimming took 6 bases from V and 7 from J, leaving 16 bases between them. The CDR3 DNA sequence: TGTGCCAGCAGCGCACCAGGGAGGGCGAATTCACCCCTCCACTTT. It translates to CASSAPGRANSPLHF.

The chain recombines TRBV6-5 with TRBJ1-5, with unresolved D. Germline V gene sequence: CDR1 MNHEY, CDR2 SVGAGI. The CDR3 length is 15 residues. V lost 6 bases, J lost 0 bases, and 12 bases lay in between. The CDR3 protein is CASSISGFSNQPQHF. The DNA for the CDR3 is TGTGCCAGCAGCATAAGCGGCTTTAGCAATCAGCCCCAGCATTTT.

The rearrangement joins TRBV27 to TRBJ1-3; D gene unclear. The CDR3 contains 15 residues. The germline V gene encodes CDR1 MNHEY and CDR2 SMNVEV (reference sequence). The germline V and J ends were trimmed by 6 bases and 4 bases, with 16 bases remaining between them. Here the CDR3 reads CASSFPRSTGNTIYF. As DNA, the CDR3 is TGTGCCAGCAGCTTTCCCCGTAGTACGGGAAACACCATATATTTT.

This clone was counted ten times or more. The rearrangement links TRBV7-2 to TRBJ1-4; 7 nucleotides align to TRBD1. The CDR3 is made up of 14 amino acids. Germline trimming cut 5 bases from V and 5 bases from J; bases unmatched to any gene: 5. CDR1 is SGHTA and CDR2 is FQGNSA in the germline V gene. The CDR3 sequence: CASSRTGSNEKLFF. The CDR3 DNA sequence: TGTGCCAGCAGCAGGACAGGTTCAAATGAAAAACTGTTTTTT.

Only a few counts were recorded for this clone. This chain joins TRBV3-1 (or the pseudogene TRBV3-2) and TRBJ2-7, with TRBD1 matching 10 bases. This CDR3 region has 17 residues. CDR1 is LGHDT and CDR2 is YNNKEL in the germline V gene (reference sequence). The junction had 10 bases not matched to a gene; V was cut back by 1 base and J by 4 bases. The CDR3 sequence is CASSQAGQGGHPYEQYF. CDR3 nucleotides: TGTGCCAGCAGCCAAGCTGGACAGGGGGGCCACCCTTACGAGCAGTACTTC.

This chain connects TRBV27 to TRBJ2-5, with 7 bases fitting TRBD1. CDR1 and CDR2 (germline): MNHEY, SMNVEV (reference sequence). The length of the CDR3 is 13 residues. J was trimmed by 2 bases and V by 5 bases; bases with no gene match: 2. CDR3 residues: CASSQQGQETQYF. CDR3 coding DNA: TGTGCCAGCAGTCAACAGGGGCAAGAGACCCAGTACTTC.

V is TRBV5-5 and J is TRBJ1-1; 8 positions agree with TRBD1. The V segment lost 0 bases and the J segment 5 bases; nucleotides outside the gene matches: 3. The CDR3 loop spans 14 amino acids. Germline V gives CDR1 SGHKS, CDR2 YYEKEE (reference sequence). The CDR3 bases are TGTGCCAGCAGCTTGGTTACAGGGGGGACTGAAGCTTTCTTT. Its protein is CASSLVTGGTEAFF.

This clone occurred a few times. The CDR3 DNA reads TGTGCCAGCAGTTTAAGGGGATCCGGAAACACCATATATTTT. Translated: CASSLRGSGNTIYF. This rearrangement joins TRBV27 to TRBJ1-3, with TRBD1 as a possible D gene (5 bases). This CDR3 is 14 amino acids long. Germline CDR1 and CDR2: MNHEY and SMNVEV (reference sequence). Trimming removed 2 bases at V and 4 bases at J, with 9 bases between.

The chain is built from TRBV6-1 and TRBJ2-3; tentatively, D is TRBD2 (6 bases). Germline values: CDR1 MNHNS, CDR2 SASEGT. Trimming removed 1 base from V and 1 base from J, with 9 bases in between. The length of the CDR3 is 15 residues. As DNA, the CDR3 is TGTGCCAGCAGTGAAGTGGGAGGCGGCACAGATACGCAGTATTTT. It specifies CASSEVGGGTDTQYF.

Comments on this clone: At one end, the junction sequence differs from germline, possibly due to a read error. CDR3 sequence reads: CASGGGPWDTKAFF. CDR3 coding DNA: TGTGCCAGCGGGGGAGGGCCCTGGGACACTAAAGCTTTCTTT. The J gene is TRBJ1-1, the V gene TRBV6-5; D might be TRBD1 (6 bases). The CDR3 contains 14 residues. From germline, CDR1 is MNHEY and CDR2 SVGAGI.

The rearrangement joins TRBV27 to TRBJ1-5, with 7 bases matching TRBD1. V shed 2 bases and J 2 bases; nucleotides not matched to a gene: 9. Germline CDR1 reads MNHEY; CDR2 reads SMNVEV (reference sequence). This CDR3 comprises 17 residues. CDR3 protein: CASSLAPRTGRNQPQHF. CDR3 nucleotides: TGTGCCAGCAGTTTAGCCCCCCGGACAGGCCGCAATCAGCCCCAGCATTTT.

The chain employs TRBV19 and TRBJ2-1, with D perhaps TRBD2 (5 bases). The germline V gene has CDR1 LNHDA and CDR2 SQIVND (reference sequence). Between the trimmed V and J ends, which lost 7 bases and 3 bases, there was a span of 13 bases. There are 14 residues in the CDR3. CDR3 residues: CASMRAISYNEQFF. For the CDR3, the DNA is TGTGCCAGTATGAGGGCCATTAGCTACAATGAGCAGTTCTTC.

This chain joins TRBV18 and TRBJ2-1; TRBD2 agrees at 10 bases. V was pared by 2 bases and J by 4 bases, with 2 bases of the junction left unmatched. CDR1 and CDR2 from the germline V gene are KGHSH and LQKENI. The CDR3 is 15 amino acids. The CDR3 nucleotides are TGTGCCAGCTCACCAGTGACTAGCGGGTACAATGAGCAGTTCTTC. Amino acid sequence: CASSPVTSGYNEQFF.

This chain connects TRBV18 to TRBJ1-3, with D unclear. The V and J ends lost 3 bases and 0 bases respectively, with 15 bases between them. CDR3 length equals 17 residues. Per the germline V gene, CDR1 is KGHSH and CDR2 is LQKENI. The DNA for the CDR3 is TGTGCCAGCTCACCCACCCTGACGGAGTACTCTGGAAACACCATATATTTT. It codes for CASSPTLTEYSGNTIYF.

This clone came up a few times. V gene TRBV6-2 or TRBV6-3 combines with J gene TRBJ2-7; 9 nucleotides agree with TRBD2. Trimming removed 5 bases from V and 3 bases from J; junction bases left unmatched: 5. Germline CDR1 is MNHEY and CDR2 is SVGEGT. The CDR3 has 14 amino acids. This chain's CDR3 is CASSEREADYEQYF. The CDR3 DNA reads as TGTGCCAGCAGTGAGCGGGAGGCGGACTACGAGCAGTACTTC.

V is TRBV19 and J is TRBJ1-2, with D maybe TRBD1 (5 bases). CDR1 and CDR2 from the germline V gene are LNHDA and SQIVND (reference sequence). CDR3 length: 12 residues. The V gene lost 8 bases and the J gene lost 5 bases, with 12 bases spanning the gap. As DNA, the CDR3 is TGTGCCAGTGGAGGGGTTTATTATGGCTACACCTTC. This gives the protein CASGGVYYGYTF.

The V gene is TRBV6-4, the J gene TRBJ2-1; 8 nucleotides line up with TRBD2. Germline CDR1 MRHNA, CDR2 SNTAGT. Trimming at V came to 2 bases and at J to 4 bases, leaving 4 bases not matched to a gene. The CDR3 is 15 residues long. The CDR3 sequence is CASSDGGGPYNEQFF. The CDR3 DNA reads TGTGCCAGCAGTGACGGCGGGGGGCCGTACAATGAGCAGTTCTTC.

The chain employs TRBV11-2 and TRBJ2-2, with 14 bases lining up with TRBD2. Germline assignment: CDR1 SGHAT and CDR2 FQNNGV. V shed 3 bases, J shed 3 bases, and the junction held 9 bases outside the gene matches. The CDR3 sequence is 19 residues long. The CDR3 DNA is TGTGCCAGCAGCTTCCCGGGACTAGCGGGAGAGGTTGACACCGGGGAGCTGTTTTTT. Amino acids: CASSFPGLAGEVDTGELFF.

About this clone itself: Other DNA sequences in the same sample also yield this CDR3. The genes are TRBV7-8 and TRBJ1-2; no definite D call. The CDR3 totals 13 residues. Between the trimmed V and J ends, which lost 0 bases and 3 bases, there was a span of 5 bases. Germline values: CDR1 SGHVS, CDR2 FQNEAQ. The DNA of the CDR3 is TGTGCCAGCAGCTTAGCCACGGACTATGGCTACACCTTC. Its translation is CASSLATDYGYTF.

In its sample, this clone was seen a few times. This chain joins TRBV10-3 and TRBJ2-1, with D possibly being TRBD1 (5 bases). V gave up 3 bases and J gave up 6 bases, with 12 bases separating them. Germline V CDR1 and CDR2: ENHRY, SYGVKD. This CDR3 comprises 14 residues. The CDR3 loop is CAISDQTQGNEQFF. The CDR3 region has the DNA TGTGCCATCAGTGATCAGACGCAGGGCAATGAGCAGTTCTTC.

V is TRBV6-5 and J is TRBJ2-3, with 7 bases fitting TRBD2. CDR3 length equals 15 residues. Losses at the gene ends were 0 bases for V and 7 bases for J; bases not matched to a gene: 7. From germline, CDR1 is MNHEY and CDR2 SVGAGI. The CDR3 spells CASSYSAGDTNTQYF. The DNA for the CDR3 is TGTGCCAGCAGTTACTCGGCGGGAGATACTAATACGCAGTATTTT.